Shown below are 13 T cell receptor beta chains from a single sample sequenced in a study of metastatic and nonmetastatic thyroid tumors. Patients underwent thyroid surgery, and none had received any treatment before it. TCRdb re-called clones from the PCR reads using MiXCR. Of about 34,000 clones in the sample, roughly 18% were seen once. The specimen was blood. Receptors originate from a female donor with papillary thyroid cancer or a benign thyroid nodule (not recorded which). Some clones in this sample may be carry-over from other donors' samples.

In its sample, this clone was seen a few times. This sequence joins TRBV19 and TRBJ1-2; D call uncertain. V was pared by 0 bases and J by 2 bases, with 13 bases between. The germline CDR1 and CDR2 sequences are LNHDA and SQIVND (reference sequence). This CDR3 is built from 16 residues. The CDR3, as DNA: TGTGCCAGTAGTATAGATTCGGGTAGGCCCAACTATGGCTACACCTTC. This gives the protein CASSIDSGRPNYGYTF. Looking up the rest from reference TRBV19 and TRBJ1-2 gives the full variable domain: DGGITQSPKYLFRKEGQNVTLSCEQNLNHDAMYWYRQDPGQGLRLIYYSQIVNDFQKGDIAEGYSVSREKKESFPLTVTSAQKNPTAFYLCASSIDSGRPNYGYTFGSGTRLTVV.

This clone has a count of ten or more. One end of the junction is discordant with germline, which a read error may explain. The rearrangement joins TRBV5-6 to TRBJ2-4; 13 bases line up with TRBD2. Germline V gene lookup returns CDR1 SGHDT and CDR2 YYEEEE. The CDR3 covers 16 residues. The CDR3 nucleotides read TGTGCCAGCAGCGCTGGACTAGCGGGAGCCCAAAACATTCAGTACTTC. It encodes CASSAGLAGAQNIQYF.

V gene TRBV20-1 combines with J gene TRBJ1-2; no clear D gene. Germline V gives CDR1 DFQATT, CDR2 SNEGSKA (reference sequence). Trimming removed 2 bases at V and 1 base at J, with 8 bases between. This CDR3 region has 13 residues. The CDR3 DNA sequence: TGCAGTGCTAGATACGGAGATAACTATGGCTACACCTTC. Translated: CSARYGDNYGYTF.

This clone was observed a single time. This chain uses TRBV28 with TRBJ2-1, with D perhaps matching TRBD1 (6 bases). Germline CDR1 reads MDHEN; CDR2 reads SYDVKM. The V end was cut by 3 bases, the J end by 9 bases, with 15 bases between. This CDR3 contains 14 residues. The CDR3, as DNA: TGTGCCAGCAGTTTCCCAGGGGAAGGTGGTGAGCAGTTCTTC. It codes for CASSFPGEGGEQFF. The full variable domain, completed using reference TRBV28 and TRBJ2-1, is DVKVTQSSRYLVKRTGEKVFLECVQDMDHENMFWYRQDPGLGLRLIYFSYDVKMKEKGDIPEGYSVSREKKERFSLILESASTNQTSMYLCASSFPGEGGEQFFGPGTRLTVL.

This clone was observed many times. The chain is built from TRBV6-2 or TRBV6-3 and TRBJ2-6; 7 nucleotides match TRBD1. This CDR3 region has 17 residues. The V and J ends lost 2 bases and 0 bases, in that order; junction bases with no gene match: 4. Per germline, CDR1 MNHEY and CDR2 SVGEGT. CDR3 DNA: TGTGCCAGCAGTTACGGGGACAGCTTCTCTGGGGCCAACGTCCTGACTTTC. Translating gives CASSYGDSFSGANVLTF.

The chain employs TRBV6-2 or TRBV6-3 and TRBJ2-2, with a tentative D call TRBD2 (5 bases). Germline V gene data show CDR1 as MNHEY and CDR2 as SVGEGT. There are 14 residues in the CDR3. Trimming removed 7 bases from V and 7 bases from J, with 16 bases in between. The CDR3 coding sequence is TGTGCCAGCACCCCGACAATCGGGATCGGGGAGCTGTTTTTT. Protein: CASTPTIGIGELFF.

Of note for this clone: Because it lacks the conserved phenylalanine or tryptophan at the end, this CDR3 is likely a read error. V usage is TRBV29-1 and J usage is TRBJ2-7; 9 bases match TRBD2. This CDR3 region has 13 residues. Trimming removed 6 bases from V and 0 bases from J; junction bases left unmatched: 3. Germline assignment: CDR1 SQVTM and CDR2 ANQGSEA. The CDR3 DNA is TGCAGCGTGACTAGCGGTAGCTCCTACGAGCAGTACCTC. As protein: CSVTSGSSYEQYL.

This clone was detected many times. The chain is built from TRBV5-1 and TRBJ2-1; D assignment may be TRBD1 or TRBD2 (5 bases each). V gave up 2 bases and J gave up 9 bases, with 9 bases separating them. The CDR3 loop spans 12 amino acids. CDR1 and CDR2 (germline): SGHRS, YFSETQ. The CDR3 is CASSFFGGEQFF. CDR3 in DNA: TGCGCCAGCAGCTTTTTTGGGGGTGAGCAGTTCTTC.

The rearrangement joins TRBV5-4 to TRBJ2-2; D is unclear. This CDR3 has 17 amino acids. The V end lost 3 bases, the J end lost 4 bases, and 19 bases lay between the germline ends. The germline CDR1 and CDR2 sequences are SGHNT and YYREEE (reference sequence). The CDR3 coding sequence is TGTGCCAGCAGCTCAACATGGGTCGTACTCTTCACCGGGGAGCTGTTTTTT. Protein: CASSSTWVVLFTGELFF. Together with reference TRBV5-4 and TRBJ2-2, the CDR3 gives the full variable domain: ETGVTQSPTHLIKTRGQQVTLRCSSQSGHNTVSWYQQALGQGPQFIFQYYREEENGRGNFPPRFSGLQFPNYSSELNVNALELDDSALYLCASSSTWVVLFTGELFFGEGSRLTVL.

This clone was observed many times. The chain uses TRBV20-1 and TRBJ1-5; D is unclear. V was pared by 1 base and J by 3 bases, with 10 bases between. CDR1 DFQATT and CDR2 SNEGSKA come from the germline V gene (reference sequence). The CDR3 spans 14 residues. CDR3 nucleotide sequence: TGCAGTGCTAGAGTTAGGTCCAACAATCAGCCCCAGCATTTT. Its translation: CSARVRSNNQPQHF.

This clone was found many times. The V and J genes are TRBV29-1 and TRBJ2-1, with D perhaps being TRBD1 or TRBD2 (5 bases each). This CDR3 is 12 amino acids long. With 1 base removed from V and 9 bases from J, the gap between germline ends came to 10 bases. Germline CDR1 and CDR2: SQVTM and ANQGSEA. CDR3 in DNA: TGCAGCGTTGAAGGGGGGTCTAGTGAGCAGTTCTTC. It specifies CSVEGGSSEQFF.

The chain couples TRBV20-1 to TRBJ2-7; D perhaps matches TRBD2 (5 bases). This CDR3 is built from 14 residues. CDR1 is DFQATT, CDR2 SNEGSKA, per germline (reference sequence). V was trimmed by 0 bases and J by 3 bases, leaving 12 bases between them. The CDR3 region has the DNA TGCAGTGCTAGAGATCAGCGGACTTACTACGAGCAGTACTTC. It translates to CSARDQRTYYEQYF.

This clone was seen many times. Sequence at one end of the junction differs from germline and may be a read error. This chain joins TRBV19 and TRBJ1-1; D may be TRBD1 (5 bases). Germline loops: CDR1 LNHDA, CDR2 SQIVND (reference sequence). The CDR3 spans 13 residues. CDR3 amino acids: CASSAAGGTAGPF. CDR3 nucleotides: TGTGCCAGTAGTGCAGCTGGAGGGACCGCGGGTCCCTTT.